This TCR beta chain was identified during a study of tumor and adjacent non-tumor tissue in lung cancer. The CDR3 spans 16 residues. V shed 8 bases and J shed 4 bases, with 21 bases lying between them. No cell sorting was done before RNA was extracted from the tissue. More than 3 cm separated this lung sample from the edge of the tumor. The library came from three nested PCR rounds adapted from ARM-PCR protocols. TCRdb re-derived calls from the multiplex PCR reads in MiXCR, one entry per CDR3 protein. The sample includes some 47,000 distinct CDR3 sequences, approximately 59% of them seen just once. Sequencing was carried out using distant non-tumor lung tissue. This chain connects TRBV12-3 or TRBV12-4 to TRBJ2-1; the D is unclear. The receptor comes from a woman in her thirties or forties with non-small cell lung cancer. This CDR3 reads CASFPTGPYSYNEQFF. The CDR3, as DNA: TGTGCCAGCTTCCCTACCGGGCCTTACTCGTACAATGAGCAGTTCTTC.